Each of the 16 T cell receptor beta chains below was sequenced from the same sample in a study of T cells in Graves' hyperthyroidism and ophthalmopathy. What was amplified from RNA transcripts were TCR beta CDR3 regions. The HTBI primer set was used in a first-round RT-PCR of the TCR CDR3. TCRdb passed the multiplex PCR reads through MiXCR, listing each CDR3 protein once. The repertoire holds 490,000 or so distinct CDR3 sequences, with about 16% as singletons. Sequences were obtained from blood. Every receptor here comes from a woman aged 25 to 39 with Graves' ophthalmopathy.

This clonotype was seen ten or more times. The J gene is TRBJ2-7, the V gene TRBV20-1, with TRBD1 matching 8 bases. The ends lost 3 bases at V and 2 bases at J; junction bases unmatched: 9. This CDR3 is built from 15 residues. Germline V CDR1 and CDR2: DFQATT, SNEGSKA (reference sequence). The CDR3 spells CSARSFRGRPYEQYF. CDR3 DNA: TGCAGTGCTAGGTCGTTCAGGGGGCGCCCCTACGAGCAGTACTTC.

This clonotype was seen at least ten times. The genes are TRBV5-1 and TRBJ2-7; 10 nucleotides agree with TRBD1. Looked up from germline, CDR1 is SGHRS and CDR2 is YFSETQ. The junction had 8 bases not matched to a gene; V was cut back by 5 bases and J by 6 bases. This CDR3 contains 14 residues. CDR3 protein: CASSRSTGGFEQYF. The CDR3 nucleotides read TGCGCCAGCAGTCGGTCGACAGGGGGCTTCGAGCAGTACTTC. Combining the CDR3 with reference TRBV5-1 and TRBJ2-7 gives the whole variable domain KAGVTQTPRYLIKTRGQQVTLSCSPISGHRSVSWYQQTPGQGLQFLFEYFSETQRNKGNFPGRFSGRQFSNSRSEMNVSTLELGDSALYLCASSRSTGGFEQYFGPGTRLTVT.

This clonotype was seen at least ten times. DNA of the CDR3: TGTGCCAGCAGTTTATATCGGACAGGGGGTTTTGGCTACACCTTC. Its protein is CASSLYRTGGFGYTF. The chain combines TRBV12-3 or TRBV12-4 with TRBJ1-2; 10 bases match TRBD1. Unmatched junction bases numbered 7, after V lost 2 bases and J lost 7 bases. The CDR3 length is 15 residues.

This clonotype was counted many times. The gene calls are TRBV30 and TRBJ2-5; TRBD1 matches 9 bases. Losses at the gene ends were 6 bases for V and 6 bases for J; bases not matched to a gene: 11. The CDR3 loop spans 14 amino acids. The germline V gene encodes CDR1 GTSNPN and CDR2 SVGIG (reference sequence). CDR3 sequence reads: CACVRDRVEQTQYF. CDR3 in DNA: TGTGCCTGCGTCCGGGACAGGGTAGAACAGACCCAGTACTTC.

The table lists this clonotype with a few counts. The gene calls are TRBV6-2 or TRBV6-3 and TRBJ2-2; TRBD2 agrees at 14 bases. The V and J ends lost 0 bases and 0 bases, in that order; junction bases with no gene match: 0. CDR1 and CDR2 from the germline V gene are MNHEY and SVGEGT. The CDR3 spans 18 residues. This chain's CDR3 is CASSYSTSGRANTGELFF. The CDR3 DNA follows: TGTGCCAGCAGTTACTCGACTAGCGGGAGGGCGAACACCGGGGAGCTGTTTTTT.

A few counts support this clonotype. The gene calls are TRBV5-5 and TRBJ1-1, with D possibly being TRBD1 (6 bases). The V gene's germline CDR1 is SGHKS and CDR2 YYEKEE (reference sequence). The CDR3 extends over 15 amino acids. Trimming took off 4 bases at V and 0 bases at J, with 13 bases between the two ends. The chain's CDR3 is CASSGGGSLNTEAFF. The CDR3 DNA sequence: TGTGCCAGCAGCGGGGGCGGCAGCCTGAACACTGAAGCTTTCTTT.

The gene calls are TRBV6-2 or TRBV6-3 and TRBJ2-1; TRBD2 agrees at 10 bases. The CDR3 is 16 residues long. Germline V CDR1 and CDR2: MNHEY, SVGEGT. J lost 3 bases, V lost 6 bases, and 8 bases had no gene match. DNA of the CDR3: TGTGCCAGCAGCCAGACACTAGCGGGATTCTACAATGAGCAGTTCTTC. It translates to CASSQTLAGFYNEQFF.

Ten or more counts support this clonotype. This chain joins TRBV11-2 and TRBJ2-7; 7 bases line up with TRBD1. This CDR3 contains 15 residues. The V segment lost 0 bases and the J segment 0 bases; nucleotides outside the gene matches: 2. The germline V gene has CDR1 SGHAT and CDR2 FQNNGV. The CDR3 DNA sequence: TGTGCCAGCAGCTTAGACAACAGGGGCTCCTACGAGCAGTACTTC. Its protein product is CASSLDNRGSYEQYF.

This clonotype was observed at least ten times. The chain recombines TRBV28 with TRBJ2-7, with D possibly called TRBD1 or TRBD2 (6 bases each). The CDR3 sequence is 12 residues long. Germline assignment: CDR1 MDHEN and CDR2 SYDVKM. Between the trimmed V and J ends, which lost 5 bases and 4 bases, there was a span of 9 bases. The CDR3 region has the DNA TGTGCCAGCAGTACAGGGAGGTACGAGCAGTACTTC. Encoded protein: CASSTGRYEQYF.

The rearrangement joins TRBV9 to TRBJ2-5; 7 bases agree with TRBD2. The CDR3 contains 13 residues. Germline V gene data show CDR1 as SGDLS and CDR2 as YYNGEE. V was clipped by 7 bases and J by 1 base; unmatched bases: 4. CDR3 in DNA: TGTGCCAGCGGGGCGGGAGCCCAAGAGACCCAGTACTTC. Encoded protein: CASGAGAQETQYF.

Many counts were recorded for this clonotype. The V gene is TRBV28, the J gene TRBJ2-7; D possibly corresponds to TRBD2 (6 bases). From germline, CDR1 is MDHEN and CDR2 SYDVKM. Deletions cut 8 bases from V and 3 bases from J, with 17 bases between. The CDR3 length is 14 residues. The CDR3 region has the DNA TGTGCCAGCGGAGAGACGGGAGTGAGCTACGAGCAGTACTTC. Its translation: CASGETGVSYEQYF.

The J gene is TRBJ2-5, the V gene TRBV3-1; D is perhaps TRBD2 (5 bases). Trimming removed 5 bases from V and 4 bases from J, with 14 bases in between. Germline lookup yields CDR1 LGHDT and CDR2 YNNKEL (reference sequence). This CDR3 region has 14 residues. CDR3 bases: TGTGCCAGCAGCTTAGCTAGCTACGGAGAGACCCAGTACTTC. It translates to CASSLASYGETQYF.

This clonotype was observed at least ten times. This chain uses TRBV7-2 with TRBJ1-2, with 7 bases fitting TRBD1. Germline assignment: CDR1 SGHTA and CDR2 FQGNSA. The CDR3 runs to 17 residues. The J segment lost 5 bases and the V segment lost 4 bases, leaving 16 bases of the junction unmatched. In DNA form, the CDR3 reads TGTGCCAGCAGCTCCGCCCAGGGGCAGGGGGGGGGGTATGGCTACACCTTC. Translated: CASSSAQGQGGGYGYTF.

Ten or more counts support this clonotype. V gene TRBV30 combines with J gene TRBJ2-5; D is perhaps TRBD1 or TRBD2 (5 bases each). V was pared by 3 bases and J by 1 base, with 12 bases between. The CDR3 loop spans 14 amino acids. Germline V gene lookup returns CDR1 GTSNPN and CDR2 SVGIG (reference sequence). CDR3 region: CAWSDLGTQETQYF. The CDR3 DNA sequence: TGTGCCTGGAGCGACTTAGGGACCCAAGAGACCCAGTACTTC.

This clonotype appeared many times. The chain uses TRBV30 and TRBJ1-1; 10 nucleotides match TRBD1. The CDR3 is 13 amino acids. The germline CDR1 and CDR2 sequences are GTSNPN and SVGIG (reference sequence). V lost 3 bases, J lost 11 bases, and 9 bases stayed unmatched. Here the CDR3 reads CAWSSTGGNTAFF. The CDR3 DNA reads TGTGCCTGGAGCTCGACAGGGGGCAATACGGCTTTCTTT.

This clonotype was seen ten or more times. V is TRBV2 and J is TRBJ2-2; 8 positions match TRBD1. The CDR3 totals 15 residues. Trimming at V came to 7 bases and at J to 6 bases, leaving 10 bases not matched to a gene. Germline values: CDR1 SNHLY, CDR2 FYNNEI. The CDR3 loop reads CASTIRRTGPGELFF. The DNA of the CDR3 is TGTGCCAGCACCATACGTCGGACAGGGCCCGGGGAGCTGTTTTTT.